The clone carrying this T cell receptor beta chain was detected once. Its specificity is unknown. This entry comes from a study of post-analysis software for immune sequencing data. Background on the study: Some patients lacked subtype; others had relapsing-remitting, secondary progressive or progressive-relapsing disease. Study-level points and caveats: The F measure placed samples prepared in the same batch into strongly shared clusters. Controls had lower frequencies than patients of 4 or 5 TRBV segments, which included TRBV5-6, TRBV5-1 and TRBV20-1.

The CDR3 has 14 amino acids. V lost 4 bases and J 6 bases, leaving 15 bases between the germline ends. The germline gives CDR1 SQVTM, CDR2 ANQGSEA. Unique molecular identifiers were built into the TCR beta cDNA libraries. TCRdb re-called the PCR reads through MiXCR, storing one row per CDR3 protein. Of 740,000 or so distinct CDR3 sequences listed, about 53% are singletons. The sequencing input was blood. The chain carries TRBV29-1 and TRBJ1-4; TRBD1 might be the D (5 bases). This TCR was recovered from a girl aged 10 to 17 with multiple sclerosis. The CDR3 sequence is CSVAGKASDEKLFF. CDR3 DNA sequence: TGCAGCGTTGCAGGGAAAGCGAGCGATGAAAAACTGTTTTTT.